This T cell receptor beta chain was documented in a study of spatial heterogeneity in lung cancer. MiXCR, applied by TCRdb to the 5' RACE reads, yields one record per CDR3 protein. Of 85,000 to 100,000 distinct CDR3 sequences listed, around 19% are singletons. In this sample, this clonotype turned up a few times. Its antigen remains unknown. Regarding the study as a whole: Blood contained ubiquitous expanded tumor TCRs more at resection than at follow-up.

The CDR3 sequence is 14 residues long. V was pared by 6 bases and J by 0 bases, with 12 bases between. Germline CDR1 DFQATT, CDR2 SNEGSKA (reference sequence). Time point described: blood at routine non-recurrence follow-up after resection. This clonotype originated in a male donor with early-stage non-small cell lung cancer. The chain has TRBV20-1 and TRBJ2-1; no definite D call. The starting material was PBMCs, obtained at follow-up. This chain's CDR3 is CSAGGRFSYNEQFF. The CDR3 DNA is TGCAGTGCGGGTGGACGGTTCTCCTACAATGAGCAGTTCTTC.